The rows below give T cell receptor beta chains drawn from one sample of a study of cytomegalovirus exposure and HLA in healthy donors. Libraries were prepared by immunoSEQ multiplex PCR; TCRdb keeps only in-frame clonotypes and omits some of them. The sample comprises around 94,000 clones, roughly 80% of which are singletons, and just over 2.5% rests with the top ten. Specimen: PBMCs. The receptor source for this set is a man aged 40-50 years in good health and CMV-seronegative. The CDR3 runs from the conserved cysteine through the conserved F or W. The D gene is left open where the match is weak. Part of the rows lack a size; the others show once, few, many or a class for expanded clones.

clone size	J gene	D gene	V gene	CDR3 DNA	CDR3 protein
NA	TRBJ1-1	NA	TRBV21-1	TGTGCCAGCAGCAAACCTACCCGGACAGGGAACACTGAAGCTTTCTTT	CASSKPTRTGNTEAFF
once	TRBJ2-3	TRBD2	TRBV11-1	TGTGCCAGCAGCTCCCCGACTAGCGGGGGGGCAGATACGCAGTATTTT	CASSSPTSGGADTQYF
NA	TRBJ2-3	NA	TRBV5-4	TGTGCCAGCAGCTCCTACTCTCTATATACGCAGTATTTT	CASSSYSLYTQYF
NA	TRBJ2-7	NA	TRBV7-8	TGTGCCAGCAGCGATAGTGACGGGGGGCTCCACAACGAGCAGTACTTC	CASSDSDGGLHNEQYF
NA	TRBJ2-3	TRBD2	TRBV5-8	TGTGCCAGCAGCTTGGAATTACTAGCGGGTCCCGATACGCAGTATTTT	CASSLELLAGPDTQYF
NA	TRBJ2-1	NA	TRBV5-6	TGTGCCAGCAGCTCGACAGAAAGCTCCTACAATGAGCAGTTCTTC	CASSSTESSYNEQFF
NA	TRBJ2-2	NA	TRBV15	TGTGCCACCAGCATACGTCGAGTTGGGGAGCTGTTTTTT	CATSIRRVGELFF
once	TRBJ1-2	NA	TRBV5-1	TGCGCCAGCAGCTTGACCGGGGGGAAGGCGGGGAACTATGGCTACACCTTC	CASSLTGGKAGNYGYTF
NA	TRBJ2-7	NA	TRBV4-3	TGCGCCAGCAGCCAAGCATCCGACAGCTACGAGCAGTACTTC	CASSQASDSYEQYF
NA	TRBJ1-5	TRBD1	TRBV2	TGTGCCAGCAGTGAAGCGGGACAGAGCAATCAGCCCCAGCATTTT	CASSEAGQSNQPQHF
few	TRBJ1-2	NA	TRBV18	TGTGCCAGCTCACCAAGACAGGAAGATGGCTACACCTTC	CASSPRQEDGYTF
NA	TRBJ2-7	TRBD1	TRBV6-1	TGTGCCAGCAGTGAACAGAATTGGACAGGGCCTCGAGGCGAGCAGTACTTC	CASSEQNWTGPRGEQYF
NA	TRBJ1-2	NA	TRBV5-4	TGTGCCAGCAGCTTGGAGGGGGTTGGCTACACCTTC	CASSLEGVGYTF
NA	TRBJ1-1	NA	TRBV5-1	TGCGCCAGCAGTGAAGGGGGGGACACTGAAGCTTTCTTT	CASSEGGDTEAFF
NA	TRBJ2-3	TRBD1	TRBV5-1	TGCGCCAGCAGCACCCGGGACAGTGGGGATACGCAGTATTTT	CASSTRDSGDTQYF
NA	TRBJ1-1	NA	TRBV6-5	TGTGCCAGCAGCTTGGGGGTCGGGGGGAGCACTGAAGCTTTCTTT	CASSLGVGGSTEAFF
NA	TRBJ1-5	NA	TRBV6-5	TGTGCCAGCAGCGTGGCAGGGGCCACCAATCAGCCCCAGCATTTT	CASSVAGATNQPQHF
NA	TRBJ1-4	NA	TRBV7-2	TGTGCCAGCAGCTTCAGGGTTGGGAAACTGTTTTTT	CASSFRVGKLFF
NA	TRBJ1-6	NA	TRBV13	TGTGCCAGCAGCTTAGGAGGAGATAATTCACCCCTCCACTTT	CASSLGGDNSPLHF
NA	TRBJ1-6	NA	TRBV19	TGTGCCAGTAGTATGGGATCCGGGGGAGGGTCACCCCTCCACTTT	CASSMGSGGGSPLHF
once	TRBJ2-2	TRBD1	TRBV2	TGTGCCAGCGCAAAACACAGGGGGCCGAACACCGGGGAGCTGTTTTTT	CASAKHRGPNTGELFF
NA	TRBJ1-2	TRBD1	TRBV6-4	TGTGCCAGCAGCCTACAGGGGGAGGCATCTGGCTACACCTTC	CASSLQGEASGYTF
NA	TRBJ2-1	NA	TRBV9	TGTGCCAGCTCCCCCGGGTCCTCCTACAATGAGCAGTTCTTC	CASSPGSSYNEQFF
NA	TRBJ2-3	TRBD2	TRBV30	TGTGCCTGGAGTGTACGGGCCGGACTAGTCAAGTTGGATACGCAGTATTTT	CAWSVRAGLVKLDTQYF
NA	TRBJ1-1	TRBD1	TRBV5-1	TGCGCCAGCAGCTTCAGGACAGGGATGAACACTGAAGCTTTCTTT	CASSFRTGMNTEAFF
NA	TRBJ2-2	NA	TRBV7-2	TGTGCCAGCAGATGGGGGGGGCCGGGCACCGGGGAGCTGTTTTTT	CASRWGGPGTGELFF
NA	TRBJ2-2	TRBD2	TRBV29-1	TGCAGCGTTGAAGGAGGTGCGGGGGGGCCCGCCGGGGAGCTGTTTTTT	CSVEGGAGGPAGELFF
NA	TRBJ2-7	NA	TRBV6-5	TGTGCCAGCAGACCCGGGAACTCCTACGAGCAGTACTTC	CASRPGNSYEQYF
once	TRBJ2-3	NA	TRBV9	TGTGCCAGCAGCCCAAGGGGGGCGGGGGGACAGCATACGCAGTATTTT	CASSPRGAGGQHTQYF
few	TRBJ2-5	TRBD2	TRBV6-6	TGTGCCAGCACCGTCCCTTCGGGGGGGACCCAGTACTTC	CASTVPSGGTQYF
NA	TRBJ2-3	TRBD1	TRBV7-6	TGTGCCAGCAGCTTCGGACAGGGCACAGATACGCAGTATTTT	CASSFGQGTDTQYF
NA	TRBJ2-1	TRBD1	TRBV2	TGTGCCAGCAGTGTGGGACAGGGTGCCTACAATGAGCAGTTCTTC	CASSVGQGAYNEQFF
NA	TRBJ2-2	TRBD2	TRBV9	TGTGCCAGCAGCGTGACTAGCGGGGTGACCGGGGAGCTGTTTTTT	CASSVTSGVTGELFF
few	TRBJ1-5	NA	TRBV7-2	TGTGCCAGCAGCTCCCCGGATCAGCCCCAGCATTTT	CASSSPDQPQHF
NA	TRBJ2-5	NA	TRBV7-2	TGTGCCAGCAGCTTAGCCTGGGAGGAGACCCAGTACTTC	CASSLAWEETQYF
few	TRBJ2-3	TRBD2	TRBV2	TGTGCCAGCAGTGGACTAGCACAGTATTTT	CASSGLAQYF
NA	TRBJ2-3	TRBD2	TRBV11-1	TGTGCCAGTAAGGCCCAGCGGGGGGGCCGGAGTCAGTATTTT	CASKAQRGGRSQYF
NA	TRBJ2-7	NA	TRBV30	TGTGCCTGGAGTGACAGCTACGAGCAGTACTTC	CAWSDSYEQYF
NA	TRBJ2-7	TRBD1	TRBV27	TGTGCCAGCAGTACCGGGACAGGGGACTACGAGCAGTACTTC	CASSTGTGDYEQYF
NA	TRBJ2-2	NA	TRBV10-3	TGTGCCATCAGTGAATCCCGTGGAGGCACCGGGGAGCTGTTTTTT	CAISESRGGTGELFF
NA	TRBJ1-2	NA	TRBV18	TGTGCCAGCTCACCACCGGTAGTGTATGGCTACACCTTC	CASSPPVVYGYTF
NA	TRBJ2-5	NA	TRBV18	TGTGCCAGCTCACCACAGACTGAAAGAGAGCAGTACTTC	CASSPQTEREQYF
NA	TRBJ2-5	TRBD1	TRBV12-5	TGTGCTAGTGGTTTGGCCGGGACAGGGAAAGAGACCCAGTACTTC	CASGLAGTGKETQYF
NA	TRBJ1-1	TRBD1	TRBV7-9	TGTTCCAGCAGCTTATCCCGGGACAGGCCCATGAACACTGAAGCTTTCTTT	CSSSLSRDRPMNTEAFF
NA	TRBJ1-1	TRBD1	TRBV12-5	TGTGCTAGTGGTGCCGGGACAGGCTATGAAGCTTTCTTT	CASGAGTGYEAFF
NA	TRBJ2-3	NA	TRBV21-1	TGTGCCAGCAGCAACGACCGGGACTTAACAGATACGCAGTATTTT	CASSNDRDLTDTQYF
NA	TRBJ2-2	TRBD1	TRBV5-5	TGTGCCAGCAGTTTGGCAGGGGGCTTGAACACCGGGGAGCTGTTTTTT	CASSLAGGLNTGELFF
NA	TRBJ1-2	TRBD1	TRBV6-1	TGTGCCAGCAGTGAAGTGCGGACAGGGGGCTTTGGCTACACCTTC	CASSEVRTGGFGYTF
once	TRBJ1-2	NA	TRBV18	TGTGCCAGCTCACCACCCGGACAACAGGACTATGGCTACACCTTC	CASSPPGQQDYGYTF
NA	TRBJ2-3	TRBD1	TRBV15	TGTGCCACCAGCAGGACAGGGGGCATATGGGCAGATACGCAGTATTTT	CATSRTGGIWADTQYF
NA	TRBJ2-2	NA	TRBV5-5	TGTGCCAGCAGCTTGGCCGCCGGGAACACCGGGGAGCTGTTTTTT	CASSLAAGNTGELFF
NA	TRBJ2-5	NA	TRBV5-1	TGCGCCAGCAGCTTACGCGGCGGGGAGACCCAGTACTTC	CASSLRGGETQYF
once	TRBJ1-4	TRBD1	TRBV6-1	TGTGCCAGCAGTGGGACAGGGGGCGAAAAACTGTTTTTT	CASSGTGGEKLFF
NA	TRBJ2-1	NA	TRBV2	TGTGCCAGCAGTGACAGGTCCTCCTACAATGAGCAGTTCTTC	CASSDRSSYNEQFF
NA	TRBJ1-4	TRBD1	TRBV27	TGTGCCAGCAGGTCGGACAGGGCATTGAAAAAACTGTTTTTT	CASRSDRALKKLFF
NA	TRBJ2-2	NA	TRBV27	TGTGCCAGCAGTTTAAATATCTACACCGGGGAGCTGTTTTTT	CASSLNIYTGELFF
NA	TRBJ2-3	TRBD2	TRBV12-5	TGTGCTAGTGGACCTAGCGGGGGGCGCGATACGCAGTATTTT	CASGPSGGRDTQYF
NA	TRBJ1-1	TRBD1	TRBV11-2	TGTGCCAGCAGCTACAGGGGGCTGAACACTGAAGCTTTCTTT	CASSYRGLNTEAFF
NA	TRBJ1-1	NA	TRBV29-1	TGCAGCGTTGAAGGGTTGGGAGGGGCGGACACTGAAGCTTTCTTT	CSVEGLGGADTEAFF